This TCR beta chain was retrieved from a study of CD8 T cells in Susac syndrome (dated by TCRdb to about 2019). Context from the whole study: Of the Susac syndrome patients who were sequenced, roughly 8 were in clinical remission while roughly six had clinically active disease. Whether CD8+ T cell activation and differentiation in Susac syndrome was antigen driven was tested using repertoire sequencing. At blood withdrawal, Susac syndrome patients were therapy-naive, treated with corticosteroids (with IVIg additionally given to some), or treated with IVIg alone. What the work shows at the level of the full study, not this receptor alone: In the CD4+ T cell repertoire of Susac syndrome patients, clonal expansion was not detected. The TCR sequencing and HLA analysis was acknowledged to have included a relatively small number of individuals.

V and J are trimmed by 4 bases and 5 bases, and the gene matches miss 5 bases of the junction. The CDR1 and CDR2 encoded by the germline V gene are SQVTM and ANQGSEA. Including cysteine and phenylalanine, the CDR3 has 13 amino acids. Only the CDR3 DNA is retained, 39 bases long and in frame from the first base. Peripheral blood CD8+ and CD4+ T cells from healthy donors, Susac syndrome patients and multiple sclerosis patients were profiled by high-throughput TCR beta sequencing. The Susac syndrome patients fulfilled recently defined diagnostic criteria for either definite or probable disease. Bulk CD8+ and CD4+ T cells were purified by magnetic negative isolation, while CD8+ TEMRA cells were enriched using FACS. Blood was drawn into EDTA tubes, processed within 24 hours, and PBMCs were isolated by density gradient centrifugation. PBMCs destined for TCR sequencing were cryopreserved in liquid nitrogen and later thawed in a 37 °C water bath. The sorted or isolated CD4+, CD8+ and CD8+ TEMRA cells reached a purity of at least 90%.

As regards this clonotype: No cognate antigen has been identified for it. Nothing much larger sits one base from this clone, and base qualities are not available.

RNA was extracted using the RNeasy kit, and roughly 0.5 to 1 ug of the RNA was reverse transcribed with random hexamers. The immunoSEQ multiplex PCR assay, which covers 54 Vbeta and 13 Jbeta segments, was used to amplify TCR beta CDR3 regions. To correct PCR amplification bias, a synthetic template baseline was used for both primer optimization and computational correction. The authors' pipeline ran thus. Only productive sequences were kept, with reads annotated to V, D and J genes according to IMGT and analyzed in immunoSEQ Analyzer. Clonality was computed as one minus Shannon entropy normalized by log2 of the number of productive unique sequences. Public and private clones were assessed among the 100 most prevalent clones of each patient and control. Clones were defined as Susac-specific if absent from the healthy and MS cohorts, from some 1,000 published viral clones and from other ImmuneACCESS disease sequences. TCRdb took the public reads, trimmed them with fastp at Q25, ran MiXCR for clone calling and kept in-frame beta chains. Identical CDR3 protein sequences are pooled into one entry, listed with their most common genes and DNA. TCRdb, not the original authors, processed these V and J calls. This sample comprises more than 85,000 distinct CDR3 sequences, 85% to 95% of them detected only once. The ten top clones hold about 0.28% of the sample.

The clonotype comes from a human donor with Susac syndrome. The chain employs TRBV29-1 and TRBJ1-3, with 7 junctional bases fitting TRBD1. What was sequenced was CD4+ T cells from PBMCs. DNA sequence: TGCAGCGTTGTTGGACAGGCAAGAAACACCATATATTTT. This codes for CSVVGQARNTIYF.